This TCR beta chain was identified in a study of T cell changes during pregnancy in multiple sclerosis. Generated by immunoSEQ multiplex PCR, the TCRdb table keeps only in-frame clones and is missing some. In the table there are just under 70,000 clones, roughly nine tenths of which are singletons. The CDR3 is 13 amino acids. Germline CDR1 reads SGHVS; CDR2 reads FNYEAQ. Trimming pared 5 bases from V and 4 bases from J, leaving 11 bases between. The sequence came from a female donor with multiple sclerosis, enrolled in a pregnancy study. This material consisted of peripheral blood, taken in the second trimester of pregnancy. V gene TRBV7-6 combines with J gene TRBJ1-1; a possible D gene is TRBD1 (5 bases). In DNA form, the CDR3 reads TGTGCCAGCAGCCCGGCAGGGATCACTGAAGCTTTCTTT. Translation: CASSPAGITEAFF.